These 18 T cell receptor beta chains were sequenced from one sample in a study of T cell responses to AZD1222 COVID-19 vaccine. TCRdb keeps only in-frame clones here, not all; method: immunoSEQ multiplex PCR. The data contain approximately 68,000 clones, about 87% of them singletons. This material consisted of peripheral blood, taken on day 0 of AZD1222 vaccination. The receptor set was obtained from an adult in good health.

In its sample, this clone was seen a few times. The rearrangement links TRBV3-1 (or the pseudogene TRBV3-2) to TRBJ1-2, with D possibly being TRBD1 (5 bases). Germline-derived CDR1 and CDR2 are LGHDT and YNNKEL (reference sequence). V was pared by 6 bases and J by 3 bases, with 8 bases between. The CDR3 extends over 12 amino acids. CDR3 sequence reads: CASRIGDYGYTF. The CDR3 nucleotides are TGTGCCAGCAGGATAGGGGACTATGGCTACACCTTC.

J is TRBJ2-7 and V is TRBV5-5; maybe TRBD1 (6 bases). V was clipped by 0 bases and J by 2 bases, with 12 bases between them. The CDR3 runs to 15 residues. CDR1 is SGHKS and CDR2 is YYEKEE in the germline V gene (reference sequence). This chain's CDR3 is CASSLEAGVTYEQYF. For the CDR3, the DNA is TGTGCCAGCAGCTTGGAGGCAGGGGTAACCTACGAGCAGTACTTC.

The chain links TRBV4-1 to TRBJ2-3; possibly TRBD2 for D (6 bases). The CDR3 consists of 13 residues. CDR1 is MGHRA and CDR2 is YSYEKL in the germline V gene. Trimming removed 4 bases at V and 3 bases at J, with 8 bases between. CDR3 residues: CASSRGATDTQYF. For the CDR3, the DNA is TGCGCCAGCAGCCGCGGGGCTACAGATACGCAGTATTTT.

This chain links TRBV21-1 with TRBJ2-3; TRBD1 is the table's D call, not checked against the DNA. TRBV21-1 is described as a pseudogene. CDR3 length: 14 amino acids. CDR3 in amino acids: CASSKDREKDTQYF. CDR3 DNA: TGTGCCAGCAGCAAAGACAGGGAGAAAGATACGCAGTATTTT.

The chain has TRBV7-3 and TRBJ2-3, with D tentatively TRBD2 (6 bases). The germline gives CDR1 SGHTA, CDR2 FQGTGA. This CDR3 spans 16 amino acids. The V and J ends lost 0 bases and 4 bases respectively, with 14 bases between them. The CDR3 loop reads CASSLTASGVADTQYF. In DNA form, the CDR3 reads TGTGCCAGCAGCTTAACAGCTTCGGGAGTAGCAGATACGCAGTATTTT.

V gene TRBV28 combines with J gene TRBJ2-5; D tentatively fits TRBD1 or TRBD2 (5 bases each). The CDR3 contains 15 residues. The ends were cut back, 5 bases at V and 1 base at J, with 14 bases in the middle. Germline lookup yields CDR1 MDHEN and CDR2 SYDVKM. The CDR3 DNA follows: TGTGCCAGCAGTCCCTCGGGACGGCTCCAAGAGACCCAGTACTTC. It translates to CASSPSGRLQETQYF.

Regarding this clone: Additional DNA sequences in this sample encode the identical CDR3. The chain recombines TRBV4-1 with TRBJ1-3; no reliable D call. V shed 0 bases and J shed 4 bases, with 1 base lying between them. Germline V gene sequence: CDR1 MGHRA, CDR2 YSYEKL. There are 12 residues in the CDR3. The CDR3: CASSQEGNTIYF. CDR3 DNA sequence: TGCGCCAGCAGCCAAGAGGGAAACACCATATATTTT.

The rearrangement joins TRBV7-3 to TRBJ2-5, with D maybe TRBD2 (6 bases). Between the trimmed V and J ends, which lost 3 bases and 2 bases, there was a span of 10 bases. Per germline, CDR1 SGHTA and CDR2 FQGTGA. CDR3 size: 14 residues. The CDR3, as DNA: TGTGCCAGCAGCTTGGGGACTGATCAAGAGACCCAGTACTTC. It is translated as CASSLGTDQETQYF.

This chain joins TRBV27 and TRBJ2-7, with D uncertain. This CDR3 region has 12 residues. Per germline, CDR1 MNHEY and CDR2 SMNVEV (reference sequence). Trimming removed 8 bases at V and 0 bases at J, with 8 bases between. The DNA of the CDR3 is TGTGCCAGCTACTCTAGCTCCTACGAGCAGTACTTC. This encodes CASYSSSYEQYF.

The rearrangement uses TRBV13 and TRBJ2-2; TRBD1 matches 10 bases. V shed 4 bases and J 5 bases; nucleotides not matched to a gene: 7. Germline V lookup: CDR1 PRHDT, CDR2 FYEKMQ (reference sequence). The CDR3 has 16 residues. Here the CDR3 reads CASSSSRTGGTGELFF. DNA of the CDR3: TGTGCCAGCAGCTCCTCCCGGACAGGGGGGACCGGGGAGCTGTTTTTT.

This clone came up a few times. The CDR3 loop is CASSPQPGQGSTGELFF. CDR3 in DNA: TGCGCCAGCAGCCCTCAACCGGGACAGGGGTCCACCGGGGAGCTGTTTTTT. This chain joins TRBV5-1 and TRBJ2-2; 10 nucleotides agree with TRBD1. Germline CDR1 SGHRS, CDR2 YFSETQ. The CDR3 is 17 residues long. The junction had 10 bases not matched to a gene; V was cut back by 4 bases and J by 4 bases.

This clone was observed once. The chain is built from TRBV20-1 and TRBJ1-5; D is uncertain. The CDR3 has 9 amino acids. Germline loops: CDR1 DFQATT, CDR2 SNEGSKA (reference sequence). Trimming took 7 bases from V and 3 from J, leaving 1 base between them. CDR3 loop: CSVNQPQHF. The CDR3 DNA reads TGCAGTGTCAATCAGCCCCAGCATTTT.

The chain carries TRBV11-2 and TRBJ1-5; D is unclear. The CDR3 is 13 amino acids. CDR1 is SGHAT, CDR2 FQNNGV, per germline. V was clipped by 2 bases and J by 7 bases, with 9 bases between them. CDR3 region: CASSLRSWQPQHF. In DNA, the CDR3 is TGTGCCAGCAGCTTACGAAGCTGGCAGCCCCAGCATTTT. Supplemented by reference TRBV11-2 and TRBJ1-5, the full variable domain reads EAGVAQSPRYKIIEKRQSVAFWCNPISGHATLYWYQQILGQGPKLLIQFQNNGVVDDSQLPKDRFSAERLKGVDSTLKIQPAKLEDSAVYLCASSLRSWQPQHFGDGTRLSIL.

This chain uses TRBV9 with TRBJ2-2, with 7 bases lining up with TRBD1. With V trimmed by 3 bases and J by 8 bases, 13 bases remained unmatched. In germline, CDR1 is SGDLS, CDR2 YYNGEE. The CDR3 has 16 residues. As DNA, the CDR3 is TGTGCCAGCAGCGACCGACCGGGACAGCGATCGGGGGAGCTGTTTTTT. Residues: CASSDRPGQRSGELFF. The full variable domain, rest sourced from reference TRBV9 and TRBJ2-2, is DSGVTQTPKHLITATGQRVTLRCSPRSGDLSVYWYQQSLDQGLQFLIQYYNGEERAKGNILERFSAQQFPDLHSELNLSSLELGDSALYFCASSDRPGQRSGELFFGEGSRLTVL.

V gene TRBV5-5 combines with J gene TRBJ2-5; D is uncertain. Germline CDR1 is SGHKS and CDR2 is YYEKEE (reference sequence). This CDR3 is built from 13 residues. Trimming removed 1 base from V and 1 base from J, with 5 bases in between. CDR3 region: CASSLPGQETQYF. DNA for the CDR3: TGTGCCAGCAGCTTGCCAGGCCAAGAGACCCAGTACTTC.

This clone was seen only a few times. This chain links TRBV4-3 with TRBJ2-1; 9 bases match TRBD2. Trimming cost V 0 bases and J 2 bases; bases outside gene matches: 5. CDR1 and CDR2 (germline): LGHNA, YSLEER. This CDR3 spans 17 amino acids. The CDR3 nucleotides read TGCGCCAGCAGCCAAGATGGGAGCGGGGGGCCCTACAATGAGCAGTTCTTC. Its protein is CASSQDGSGGPYNEQFF.

The CDR3 nucleotides read TGTGCCAGTAGTATGCCCGGGACACAGGCATTCATAGGGGAGCTGTTTTTT. Amino acid sequence: CASSMPGTQAFIGELFF. The chain combines TRBV19 with TRBJ2-2; a possible D gene is TRBD1 (6 bases). The CDR3 extends over 17 amino acids. From germline, CDR1 is LNHDA and CDR2 SQIVND (reference sequence). Trimming took off 3 bases at V and 8 bases at J, with 22 bases between the two ends.

This clone was detected a few times. The genes are TRBV5-1 and TRBJ2-7; D not certain. The germline gives CDR1 SGHRS, CDR2 YFSETQ. V was shortened by 4 bases and J by 4 bases, with 6 bases between the two germline ends. The CDR3 is 11 residues long. The CDR3 DNA sequence: TGCGCCAGCAGCCCTACTTACGAGCAGTACTTC. This translates into CASSPTYEQYF.